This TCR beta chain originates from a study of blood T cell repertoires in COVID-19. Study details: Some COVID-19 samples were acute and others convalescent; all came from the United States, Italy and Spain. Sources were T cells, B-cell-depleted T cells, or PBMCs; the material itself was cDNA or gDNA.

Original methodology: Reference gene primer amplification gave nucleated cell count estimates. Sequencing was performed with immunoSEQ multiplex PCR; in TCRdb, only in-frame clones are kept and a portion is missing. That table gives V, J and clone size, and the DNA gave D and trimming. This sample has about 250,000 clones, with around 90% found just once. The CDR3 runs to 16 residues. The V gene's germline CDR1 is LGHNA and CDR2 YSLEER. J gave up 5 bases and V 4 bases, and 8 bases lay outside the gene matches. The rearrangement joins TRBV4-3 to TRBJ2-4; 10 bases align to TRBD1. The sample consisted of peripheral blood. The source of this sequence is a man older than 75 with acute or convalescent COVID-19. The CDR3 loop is CASSRQTGQGQNIQYF. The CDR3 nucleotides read TGCGCCAGCAGCCGGCAGACGGGACAGGGGCAAAACATTCAGTACTTC.